This T cell receptor (beta chain) was obtained from a study of PD-1 blockade in classical Hodgkin lymphoma. The table came from immunoSEQ multiplex PCR; TCRdb's copy has only in-frame clones and leaves some out. The table includes about 100,000 clones, 80% to 90% detected once. Remarks on this clone: Its antigen is not known.

Each patient experienced a relapse that followed autologous stem cell transplantation, and brentuximab vedotin exposure varied. Study-level findings and limits: The baseline diversity of complete responders showed similarity to that of newly diagnosed patients.

The clonotype was recovered from a human donor with classical Hodgkin lymphoma. The material was peripheral blood mononuclear cells (PBMCs), obtained before the second cycle of nivolumab.

The CDR3 DNA reads TGCGCCAGCAGCTCCCAGGGGAGCGATGGCTACACCTTC. It translates to CASSSQGSDGYTF. This chain links TRBV5-1 with TRBJ1-2; D is perhaps TRBD1 (6 bases). Germline CDR1 SGHRS, CDR2 YFSETQ. The CDR3 covers 13 residues. Trimming left V 3 bases short and J 6 bases short, with 12 bases between.